The 24 T cell receptor beta chains listed next were all sequenced from one sample in a study of cytomegalovirus exposure and HLA in healthy donors. 13 Jbeta primers and 60 Vbeta primers were used for the PCR. Using immunoSEQ multiplex PCR, the repertoire was profiled, and TCRdb retains in-frame clones only, with some absent. The table records more than 55,000 clones, 80% of them present only once. The sample was PBMCs. These receptors came from a woman aged 40 to 49 in good health and CMV-seronegative.

The V gene is TRBV5-1, the J gene TRBJ2-1, with 7 bases fitting TRBD2. Germline values: CDR1 SGHRS, CDR2 YFSETQ. The CDR3 sequence is 12 residues long. J was trimmed by 8 bases and V by 7 bases; bases with no gene match: 6. CDR3: CASSLRGDEQFF. DNA of the CDR3: TGCGCCAGCTCATTACGGGGGGATGAGCAGTTCTTC.

V gene TRBV4-3 combines with J gene TRBJ2-3, with D possibly being TRBD2 (6 bases). The ends were cut back, 1 base at V and 0 bases at J, with 11 bases in the middle. Germline V gives CDR1 LGHNA, CDR2 YSLEER. The CDR3 has 16 amino acids. In nucleotides, the CDR3 is TGCGCCAGCAGCCAAGTGGTCGGGAGAAGCACAGATACGCAGTATTTT. Residues: CASSQVVGRSTDTQYF.

This chain connects TRBV7-9 to TRBJ2-5; TRBD1 agrees at 7 bases. The CDR3 length is 14 residues. After removal of 5 bases from V and 2 bases from J, the junction contained 5 bases not matched to a gene. Germline V CDR1 and CDR2: SEHNR, FQNEAQ (reference sequence). CDR3 bases: TGTGCCAGCAGCCGGGACAGTGGACAAGAGACCCAGTACTTC. Translating gives CASSRDSGQETQYF.

The chain employs TRBV28 and TRBJ1-2; TRBD1 might be the D (5 bases). The CDR3 length is 14 residues. Trimming pared 7 bases from V and 2 bases from J, leaving 14 bases between. The germline V gene has CDR1 MDHEN and CDR2 SYDVKM. The CDR3 coding sequence is TGTGCCAGCATCCCTCCCAGGGTCAACTATGGCTACACCTTC. Encoded protein: CASIPPRVNYGYTF.

V and J are TRBV19 and TRBJ1-2; tentatively, D is TRBD1 (5 bases). The CDR3 is 16 amino acids. CDR1 LNHDA and CDR2 SQIVND come from the germline V gene (reference sequence). Trimming took off 3 bases at V and 2 bases at J, with 16 bases between the two ends. The CDR3 DNA sequence: TGTGCCAGTAGTATTCTTCAAGGACAAGAGAACTATGGCTACACCTTC. Amino acids: CASSILQGQENYGYTF.

V and J are TRBV28 and TRBJ2-7; 7 nucleotides agree with TRBD1. V shed 6 bases and J 7 bases; nucleotides not matched to a gene: 9. The CDR3 has 13 amino acids. In germline, CDR1 is MDHEN, CDR2 SYDVKM. The CDR3 DNA reads TGTGCCAGCAGCTTGGCGCAGGGGGTTGAGCAGTACTTC. Amino acid sequence: CASSLAQGVEQYF.

This chain joins TRBV30 and TRBJ2-1, with 10 nucleotides matching TRBD2. Germline V lookup: CDR1 GTSNPN, CDR2 SVGIG (reference sequence). The ends lost 3 bases at V and 9 bases at J; junction bases unmatched: 5. This CDR3 has 13 residues. The CDR3 sequence: CAWRLAGLGEQFF. Here the CDR3 DNA reads TGTGCCTGGAGACTAGCGGGATTGGGTGAGCAGTTCTTC.

The rearrangement uses TRBV7-9 and TRBJ1-5, with 7 nucleotides matching TRBD1. The CDR3 loop spans 19 amino acids. V shed 0 bases and J 0 bases; nucleotides not matched to a gene: 11. In germline, CDR1 is SEHNR, CDR2 FQNEAQ (reference sequence). CDR3 bases: TGTGCCAGCAGCTTAGCCAGGGGGGCCAAGGGTTATAGCAATCAGCCCCAGCATTTT. It translates to CASSLARGAKGYSNQPQHF.

The V call is TRBV11-2, the J call TRBJ1-6; TRBD1 might be the D (6 bases). The CDR3 has 13 amino acids. V shed 4 bases and J shed 8 bases, with 9 bases lying between them. Germline-derived CDR1 and CDR2 are SGHAT and FQNNGV. In DNA, the CDR3 is TGTGCCAGCAGCTGGGGGCGGGATTCACCCCTCCACTTT. Its translation: CASSWGRDSPLHF. The entire variable domain, with the rest obtained from reference TRBV11-2 and TRBJ1-6, is as follows: EAGVAQSPRYKIIEKRQSVAFWCNPISGHATLYWYQQILGQGPKLLIQFQNNGVVDDSQLPKDRFSAERLKGVDSTLKIQPAKLEDSAVYLCASSWGRDSPLHFGNGTRLTVT.

This clone was seen a handful of times. The chain uses TRBV7-8 and TRBJ1-2, with 9 bases that match TRBD1. The germline gives CDR1 SGHVS, CDR2 FQNEAQ. J lost 4 bases, V lost 5 bases, and 11 bases had no gene match. The CDR3 length is 16 residues. CDR3 sequence reads: CASSPRTGGVGYGYTF. CDR3 nucleotides: TGTGCCAGCAGCCCTAGAACAGGGGGCGTAGGCTATGGCTACACCTTC.

V gene TRBV11-2 combines with J gene TRBJ2-7; D is unresolved. CDR1 and CDR2 (germline): SGHAT, FQNNGV. CDR3 length: 15 amino acids. V was cut by 1 base and J by 0 bases, with 10 bases left in between. CDR3 loop: CASSLVSVSSYEQYF. The CDR3 DNA follows: TGTGCCAGCAGCTTAGTTTCCGTGAGCTCCTACGAGCAGTACTTC.

V is TRBV6-5 and J is TRBJ2-7; D remains unclear. Looked up from germline, CDR1 is MNHEY and CDR2 is SVGAGI. This CDR3 comprises 15 residues. V dropped 4 bases and J dropped 4 bases, with 17 bases sitting between them. DNA for the CDR3: TGTGCCAGCAGTTTCAAGCAGAAGGCGGCATACGAGCAGTACTTC. It yields the protein CASSFKQKAAYEQYF.

With regard to this clone: A read error may produce the germline difference seen at one junction end. The rearrangement uses TRBV2 and TRBJ1-1, with D maybe TRBD1 (6 bases). The CDR3 covers 16 residues. In germline, CDR1 is SNHLY, CDR2 FYNNEI. DNA of the CDR3: TGTGCCGGCAGTTTGATTGCAGGGGCGCCAAACACTGAAGCTTTCTTT. Amino acid sequence: CAGSLIAGAPNTEAFF.

The rearrangement joins TRBV5-1 to TRBJ2-1; 12 bases fit TRBD2. The CDR3 has 16 residues. The trim removed 4 bases at V and 5 bases at J, leaving 7 bases unmatched. CDR1 is SGHRS, CDR2 YFSETQ, per germline. DNA for the CDR3: TGCGCCAGCAGCCCGGGACTAGCGGGCGTCCACAATGAGCAGTTCTTC. Its protein product is CASSPGLAGVHNEQFF.

This chain joins TRBV7-9 and TRBJ2-3; TRBD2 matches at 9 bases. The CDR3 has 15 amino acids. V shed 2 bases, J shed 6 bases, and the junction held 6 bases outside the gene matches. Germline CDR1 SEHNR, CDR2 FQNEAQ (reference sequence). CDR3 amino acids: CASSLIAGVGDTQYF. In DNA form, the CDR3 reads TGTGCCAGCAGCTTAATAGCGGGAGTTGGGGATACGCAGTATTTT.

The rearrangement uses TRBV15 and TRBJ1-5, with 8 bases aligning to TRBD1. The length of the CDR3 is 14 residues. Germline V lookup: CDR1 LNHNV, CDR2 YYDKDF (reference sequence). V was pared by 5 bases and J by 6 bases, with 6 bases of the junction left unmatched. CDR3 nucleotide sequence: TGTGCCACCAGCGGAGCAGGGGGCCGTCAGCCCCAGCATTTT. Translated: CATSGAGGRQPQHF.

This sequence joins TRBV5-1 and TRBJ1-1, with 7 bases lining up with TRBD1. Germline trimming cut 4 bases from V and 1 base from J; bases unmatched to any gene: 13. The germline CDR1 and CDR2 sequences are SGHRS and YFSETQ. CDR3 length equals 17 residues. In DNA, the CDR3 is TGCGCCAGCAGCCTCTCACGGGACAGCGCCCCGAACACTGAAGCTTTCTTT. This encodes CASSLSRDSAPNTEAFF.

V and J are TRBV6-1 and TRBJ2-3; perhaps TRBD2 as D (6 bases). Germline CDR1 and CDR2: MNHNS and SASEGT. V gave up 1 base and J gave up 0 bases, with 14 bases separating them. This CDR3 is 17 amino acids long. The CDR3 DNA follows: TGTGCCAGCAGTGAAGAGATTGAGGGGACTAGCACAGATACGCAGTATTTT. Translation gives CASSEEIEGTSTDTQYF.

The chain carries TRBV7-9 and TRBJ2-2; no firm D call. Germline V gene sequence: CDR1 SEHNR, CDR2 FQNEAQ (reference sequence). Trimming stripped 2 bases from V and 5 bases from J, with 9 bases between. There are 14 residues in the CDR3. The CDR3 nucleotides are TGTGCCAGCAGCTTAATAGTAGAAACCGGGGAGCTGTTTTTT. Translation gives CASSLIVETGELFF.

The chain links TRBV28 to TRBJ1-5, with 8 bases identical to TRBD1. Germline V gene data show CDR1 as MDHEN and CDR2 as SYDVKM. The CDR3 has 14 amino acids. The trim removed 4 bases at V and 6 bases at J, leaving 5 bases unmatched. CDR3 residues: CASSWTGPRQPQHF. DNA of the CDR3: TGTGCCAGCAGTTGGACAGGGCCGCGTCAGCCCCAGCATTTT.

This clone was observed a handful of times. The V call is TRBV19, the J call TRBJ2-7; D is possibly TRBD2 (5 bases). V gave up 6 bases and J gave up 2 bases, with 17 bases separating them. CDR3 length equals 15 residues. Germline CDR1 is LNHDA and CDR2 is SQIVND (reference sequence). CDR3 DNA: TGTGCCAGTAGGTCCAGGTGGGAGCTCCCCTACGAGCAGTACTTC. Protein: CASRSRWELPYEQYF.

The chain combines TRBV18 with TRBJ2-7; D not certain. Per the germline V gene, CDR1 is KGHSH and CDR2 is LQKENI. V dropped 6 bases and J dropped 0 bases, with 12 bases sitting between them. The CDR3 consists of 14 residues. The CDR3, as DNA: TGTGCCAGCTCCGCCAGCCTAGACTCCTACGAGCAGTACTTC. It yields the protein CASSASLDSYEQYF.

V usage is TRBV7-2 and J usage is TRBJ2-1, with D unclear. The germline CDR1 and CDR2 sequences are SGHTA and FQGNSA. Trimming shortened V by 1 base and J by 0 bases, and 7 bases separated the two germline ends. CDR3 length: 15 amino acids. The CDR3 DNA sequence: TGTGCCAGCAGCTTAGTGTTGAGCTCCTACAATGAGCAGTTCTTC. It translates to CASSLVLSSYNEQFF.

This sequence joins TRBV29-1 and TRBJ1-2; no reliable D call. V was clipped by 5 bases and J by 4 bases, with 11 bases between them. Germline V gene sequence: CDR1 SQVTM, CDR2 ANQGSEA. The CDR3 runs 12 residues. CDR3 sequence: CSVSPAGYGYTF. The CDR3 coding sequence is TGCAGCGTTTCCCCGGCGGGCTATGGCTACACCTTC.